This T cell receptor beta chain is from a study of control samples from healthy donors and cancer patients. Generated by immunoSEQ multiplex PCR, the TCRdb table keeps only in-frame clones and is missing some. The table lists about 410,000 clones, 90% of them singletons. The V gene's germline CDR1 is LGHDT and CDR2 YNNKEL (reference sequence). V shed 4 bases, J shed 4 bases, and the junction held 14 bases outside the gene matches. CDR3 length: 19 residues. This chain connects TRBV3-1 (or the pseudogene TRBV3-2) to TRBJ2-3, with TRBD2 matching 13 bases. The receptor was isolated from a man aged 35-49 years with head and neck cancer. The sequencing sample was made of PBMCs. In DNA, the CDR3 is TGTGCCAGCAGCCGCATCCCGGGACTAGCGGGGCCCGGCCCAGATACGCAGTATTTT. Its translation: CASSRIPGLAGPGPDTQYF.